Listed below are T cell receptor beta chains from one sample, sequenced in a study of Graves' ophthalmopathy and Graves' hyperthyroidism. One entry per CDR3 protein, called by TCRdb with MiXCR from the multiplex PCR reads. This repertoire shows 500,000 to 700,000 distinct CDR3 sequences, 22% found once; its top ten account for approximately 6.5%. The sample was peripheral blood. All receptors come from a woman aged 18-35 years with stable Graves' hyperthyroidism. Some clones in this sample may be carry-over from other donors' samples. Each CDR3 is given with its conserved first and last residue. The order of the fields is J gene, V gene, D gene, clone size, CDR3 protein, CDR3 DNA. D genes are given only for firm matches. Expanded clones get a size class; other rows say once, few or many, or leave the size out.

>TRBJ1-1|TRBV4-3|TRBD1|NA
CASSQESPWTGWNTEAFF
TGCGCCAGCAGCCAAGAGAGTCCTTGGACAGGCTGGAACACTGAAGCTTTCTTT
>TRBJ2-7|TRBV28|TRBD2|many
CASTQMAGGPLYEQYF
TGTGCCAGCACCCAGATGGCGGGGGGGCCTTTGTACGAGCAGTACTTC
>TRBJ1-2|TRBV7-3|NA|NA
CASSLDGQSNYGYTF
TGTGCCAGCAGCTTAGACGGACAGTCTAACTATGGCTACACCTTC
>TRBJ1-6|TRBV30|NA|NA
CAWSAGRVLHSNYNSPLHF
TGTGCCTGGAGTGCTGGCAGGGTTCTCCACTCCAACTATAATTCACCCCTCCACTTT
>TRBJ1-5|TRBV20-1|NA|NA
CSATPTRGRRMVQPQHF
TGCAGTGCCACTCCTACCCGGGGCAGGCGCATGGTTCAGCCCCAGCATTTT
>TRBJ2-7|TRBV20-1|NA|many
CSARNSGAYEQYF
TGCAGTGCTAGGAATAGCGGTGCCTACGAGCAGTACTTC
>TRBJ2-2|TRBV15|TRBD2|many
CATSRDVLAGDTGELFF
TGTGCCACCAGCAGAGACGTCCTAGCGGGGGACACCGGGGAGCTGTTTTTT
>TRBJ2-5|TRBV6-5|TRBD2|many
CASSYISSGGSPQYF
TGTGCCAGCAGTTACATCAGTAGCGGGGGGTCGCCCCAGTACTTC
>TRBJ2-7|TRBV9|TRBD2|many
CASSLQGEGGSLYEQYF
TGTGCCAGCAGCCTTCAAGGGGAGGGCGGGAGTCTCTACGAGCAGTACTTC
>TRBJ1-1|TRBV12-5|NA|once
CASGLVAGRQMNTEAFF
TGTGCTAGTGGTTTGGTAGCTGGCAGACAGATGAACACTGAAGCTTTCTTT
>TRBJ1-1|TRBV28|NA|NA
CASSPWTSTEAFF
TGTGCCAGCAGTCCGTGGACTTCCACTGAAGCTTTCTTT
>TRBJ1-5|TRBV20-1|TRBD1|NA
CSALDRLGNQPQHF
TGCAGTGCTTTGGACAGGTTAGGAAATCAGCCCCAGCATTTT
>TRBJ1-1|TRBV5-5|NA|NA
CASSFWGTPEAFF
TGTGCCAGCAGCTTCTGGGGGACCCCTGAAGCTTTCTTT
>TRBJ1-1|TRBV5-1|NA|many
CASSSGRGVSNTEAFF
TGCGCCAGCAGCTCGGGACGGGGAGTTTCGAACACTGAAGCTTTCTTT
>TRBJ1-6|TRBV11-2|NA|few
CASSSGTAAYNSPLHF
TGCGCCAGCAGCTCGGGGACTGCCGCCTATAATTCACCCCTCCACTTT
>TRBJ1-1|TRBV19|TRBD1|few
CASSTRQGSEAFF
TGTGCCAGTAGTACCCGACAGGGCTCTGAAGCTTTCTTT
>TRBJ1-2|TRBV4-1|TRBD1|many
CASSQDEGANYGYTF
TGCGCCAGCAGCCAAGATGAGGGGGCAAACTATGGCTACACCTTC
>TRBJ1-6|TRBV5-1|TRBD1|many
CASSTGDRQSSPLHF
TGCGCCAGCAGCACGGGGGACAGGCAAAGTTCACCCCTCCACTTT
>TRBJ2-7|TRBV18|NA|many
CASSPGQGTAYEQYF
TGTGCCAGCTCACCGGGTCAGGGGACGGCCTACGAGCAGTACTTC
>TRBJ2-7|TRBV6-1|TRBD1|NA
CASSEEGTGSSEQYF
TGTGCCAGCAGTGAAGAGGGGACAGGGTCAAGCGAGCAGTACTTC
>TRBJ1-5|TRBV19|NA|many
CASSIGQSNQPQHF
TGTGCCAGTAGTATCGGGCAGAGCAATCAGCCCCAGCATTTT
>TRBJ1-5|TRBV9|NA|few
CASSGGASFNQPQHF
TGTGCCAGCAGCGGCGGGGCCTCTTTCAATCAGCCCCAGCATTTT
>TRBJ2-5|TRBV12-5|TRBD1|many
CASDVGKSETGIQETQYF
TGTGCTAGTGACGTTGGTAAATCAGAGACAGGGATACAAGAGACCCAGTACTTC
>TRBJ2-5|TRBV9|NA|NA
CASSEAEAMETQYF
TGTGCCAGCAGCGAGGCCGAGGCGATGGAGACCCAGTACTTC
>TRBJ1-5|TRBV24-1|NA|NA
CATSDLRGQPQHF
TGTGCCACCAGTGATTTGCGAGGGCAGCCCCAGCATTTT
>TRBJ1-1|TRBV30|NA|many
CAWSARAREAFF
TGTGCCTGGAGTGCTCGGGCTAGAGAAGCTTTCTTT
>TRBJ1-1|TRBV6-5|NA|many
CASSLQGGAEAFF
TGTGCCAGTTCACTACAGGGTGGCGCTGAAGCTTTCTTT
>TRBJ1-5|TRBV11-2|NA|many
CASSLEVRGTNQPQHF
TGTGCCAGCAGCTTAGAAGTGAGGGGGACCAATCAGCCCCAGCATTTT
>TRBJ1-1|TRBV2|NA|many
CASSAVGATEAFF
TGTGCCAGCAGCGCCGTGGGGGCCACTGAAGCTTTCTTT
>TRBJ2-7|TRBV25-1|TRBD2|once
CAISAPRTSGRNEQYF
TGTGCCATCAGTGCCCCCCGGACTAGCGGGAGGAACGAGCAGTACTTC
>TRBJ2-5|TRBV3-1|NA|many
CASSQIGQQETQYF
TGTGCCAGCAGCCAAATCGGACAGCAAGAGACCCAGTACTTC
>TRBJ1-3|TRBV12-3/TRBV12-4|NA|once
CASSLSPAGSSGNTIYF
TGTGCCAGCAGTTTAAGCCCGGCCGGTAGCTCTGGAAACACCATATATTTT
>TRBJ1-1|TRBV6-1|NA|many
CASSEQARITEAFF
TGTGCCAGCAGTGAACAGGCGAGGATCACTGAAGCTTTCTTT
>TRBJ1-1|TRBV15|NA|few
CATSRDSEGNTEAFF
TGTGCCACCAGCAGAGATTCAGAGGGGAACACTGAAGCTTTCTTT
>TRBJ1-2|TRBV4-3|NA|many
CASSQATGPYGYTF
TGCGCCAGCAGCCAAGCAACAGGACCCTATGGCTACACCTTC
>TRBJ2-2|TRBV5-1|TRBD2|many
CASSLERGGAGELFF
TGCGCCAGCAGCTTGGAGCGGGGTGGCGCCGGGGAGCTGTTTTTT
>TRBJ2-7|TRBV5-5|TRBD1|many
CASSIRQGAGKQYF
TGTGCCAGCAGCATTCGACAGGGGGCGGGGAAGCAGTACTTC
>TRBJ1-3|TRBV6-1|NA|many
CASSPTSFSGNTIYF
TGTGCCAGCAGCCCCACGTCGTTCTCTGGAAACACCATATATTTT
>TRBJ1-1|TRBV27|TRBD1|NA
CASRGQGARPGEAFF
TGTGCCAGCCGCGGACAGGGTGCCCGACCGGGTGAAGCTTTCTTT
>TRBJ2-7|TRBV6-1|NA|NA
CASSDPLLGGSYEQYF
TGTGCCAGCAGTGATCCACTCCTCGGGGGCTCCTACGAGCAGTACTTC
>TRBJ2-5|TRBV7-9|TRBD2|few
CASSGTSGSETQYF
TGTGCCAGCAGCGGAACTAGCGGGTCGGAGACCCAGTACTTC
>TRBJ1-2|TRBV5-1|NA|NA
CASSLGGRDPGYTF
TGCGCCAGCAGCTTGGGGGGCAGGGACCCGGGCTACACCTTC
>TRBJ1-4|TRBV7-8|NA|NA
CASSLGPNEKLFF
TGTGCCAGCAGCTTAGGACCTAATGAAAAACTGTTTTTT
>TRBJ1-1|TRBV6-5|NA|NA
CASSYSTEGLSAFF
TGTGCCAGCAGTTACTCGACCGAGGGACTCTCGGCTTTCTTT
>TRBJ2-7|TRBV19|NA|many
CASNRGNSYEQYF
TGTGCCAGTAACCGGGGGAACTCCTACGAGCAGTACTTC
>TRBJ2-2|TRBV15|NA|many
CATSPRHRDGELFF
TGTGCCACCAGCCCCCGTCACCGTGACGGGGAGCTGTTTTTT
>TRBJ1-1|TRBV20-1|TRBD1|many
CSARGQGKVKAFF
TGCAGTGCTAGAGGACAGGGAAAGGTTAAAGCTTTCTTT
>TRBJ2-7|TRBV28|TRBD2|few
CASSSPGLTFYEQYF
TGTGCCAGCAGTAGTCCGGGACTAACGTTCTACGAGCAGTACTTC
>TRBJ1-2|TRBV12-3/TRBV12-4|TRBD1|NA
CASSGQGAHGYTF
TGTGCCAGCAGCGGACAGGGGGCGCATGGCTACACCTTC
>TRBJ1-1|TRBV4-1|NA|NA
CASSQPTGTGNTEAFF
TGCGCCAGCAGCCAACCAACCGGGACGGGGAACACTGAAGCTTTCTTT
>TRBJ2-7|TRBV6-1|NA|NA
CASIYRPAESYEQYF
TGTGCCAGCATCTACCGTCCAGCGGAGTCCTACGAGCAGTACTTC
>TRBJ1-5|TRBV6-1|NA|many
CASRTVESNQPQHF
TGTGCCAGCAGGACCGTAGAGAGCAATCAGCCCCAGCATTTT
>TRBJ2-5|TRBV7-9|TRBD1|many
CASSYNLGQGRETQYF
TGTGCCAGCAGCTATAACCTGGGACAGGGGAGAGAGACCCAGTACTTC
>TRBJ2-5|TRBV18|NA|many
CASSPLSDLSQYF
TGTGCCAGCTCACCACTTTCAGATTTATCCCAGTACTTC
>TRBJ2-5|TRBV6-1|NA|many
CASRIAITQETQYF
TGTGCCAGCAGGATAGCGATTACACAAGAGACCCAGTACTTC
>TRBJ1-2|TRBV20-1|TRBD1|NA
CSASPPTGEYHGYTF
TGCAGTGCCAGCCCCCCGACAGGGGAATATCATGGCTACACCTTC